This note documents a single T cell receptor beta chain sequence. The record originates from a study of blood T cells in healthy people across ages. A J-beta primer mix and a sample-barcoded 5' primer were used in a second PCR of roughly 6 to 11 cycles. Each TCR beta cDNA got a 12-nucleotide random molecular identifier. All samples yielded 2.5 million or more CDR3-containing paired-end reads. MiXCR, applied by TCRdb to the 5' RACE reads, yields one record per CDR3 protein. The sample contains under 2 million distinct CDR3 sequences, around 35% of which appear only once. The germline CDR1 and CDR2 sequences are SQVTM and ANQGSEA. The CDR3 has 14 residues. Trimming removed 3 bases at V and 0 bases at J, with 9 bases between.

This clonotype originated in a woman in her thirties in good health. The rearrangement links TRBV29-1 to TRBJ2-1; D not certain. Sequencing input: blood. The CDR3 DNA is TGCAGCGTTGAGGGCTGGAGCTCCTACAATGAGCAGTTCTTC. It is translated as CSVEGWSSYNEQFF.